Shown below are 10 T cell receptor beta chains from a single sample sequenced in a study of blood T cell repertoires in COVID-19. Some clones are missing from TCRdb's copy, which holds only in-frame ones; the method was immunoSEQ multiplex PCR. The table has hundreds of thousands of clones, approximately 90% seen once. Sequencing used peripheral blood. These receptors originate from a woman in her 50s with COVID-19, enrolled during active disease.

The gene calls are TRBV19 and TRBJ1-1; TRBD1 is a possible D gene (5 bases). Germline V gives CDR1 LNHDA, CDR2 SQIVND (reference sequence). With 5 bases removed from V and 1 base from J, the gap between germline ends came to 11 bases. CDR3 size: 14 residues. The CDR3 region has the DNA TGTGCCAGTAGTCTCCTGACAGCGAACACTGAAGCTTTCTTT. This sequence encodes CASSLLTANTEAFF.

This clone was seen only once. The chain employs TRBV12-3 or TRBV12-4 and TRBJ1-1; D perhaps matches TRBD1 (6 bases). Trimming left V 3 bases short and J 6 bases short, with 11 bases between. The CDR3 is made up of 13 amino acids. The CDR3 sequence: CASSFSEGAEAFF. The CDR3, as DNA: TGTGCCAGCAGTTTCTCAGAGGGGGCTGAAGCTTTCTTT.

With respect to this clone: A read error may account for a junction end that differs from germline. The CDR3 DNA sequence: TGTGCCAGCAGCTTGATGGTCGCGACAGGCGATCTCTTC. This encodes CASSLMVATGDLF. The genes are TRBV5-8 and TRBJ1-2; D perhaps matches TRBD1 (6 bases). Per germline, CDR1 SGHTS and CDR2 YDEGEE. There are 13 residues in the CDR3.

The V gene is TRBV7-9, the J gene TRBJ1-2, with TRBD1 as a possible D gene (5 bases). The CDR3 sequence is 14 residues long. V was pared by 5 bases and J by 2 bases, with 12 bases between. Germline assignment: CDR1 SEHNR and CDR2 FQNEAQ (reference sequence). The CDR3 coding sequence is TGTGCCAGCAGCCTAGGGGCGTTCAACTATGGCTACACCTTC. Encoded protein: CASSLGAFNYGYTF. The variable domain in full, with the rest retrieved from reference TRBV7-9 and TRBJ1-2, is DTGVSQNPRHKITKRGQNVTFRCDPISEHNRLYWYRQTLGQGPEFLTYFQNEAQLEKSRLLSDRFSAERPKGSFSTLEIQRTEQGDSAMYLCASSLGAFNYGYTFGSGTRLTVV.

This rearrangement joins TRBV4-1 to TRBJ2-2, with 8 bases fitting TRBD1. Per germline, CDR1 MGHRA and CDR2 YSYEKL. This CDR3 comprises 19 residues. V lost 0 bases and J lost 8; bases outside the gene matches: 17. In nucleotides, the CDR3 is TGCGCCAGCAGCCAAGATAGGGGTCGGGCAGGGGGCGCCCCAGGGGAGCTGTTTTTT. This codes for CASSQDRGRAGGAPGELFF.

A single count supports this clone. J is TRBJ2-7 and V is TRBV18; 8 bases line up with TRBD1. This CDR3 region has 15 residues. Germline V gene sequence: CDR1 KGHSH, CDR2 LQKENI. After removal of 6 bases from V and 6 bases from J, the junction contained 13 bases not matched to a gene. The CDR3: CASSLRQGRDIEQYF. The CDR3 coding sequence is TGTGCCAGCTCCCTAAGACAGGGGCGCGACATCGAGCAGTACTTC. Variable domain in full (rest from reference TRBV18 and TRBJ2-7): NAGVMQNPRHLVRRRGQEARLRCSPMKGHSHVYWYRQLPEEGLKFMVYLQKENIIDESGMPKERFSAEFPKEGPSILRIQQVVRGDSAAYFCASSLRQGRDIEQYFGPGTRLTVT.

This chain connects TRBV19 to TRBJ2-1; D not resolved. Trimming shortened V by 10 bases and J by 7 bases, and 14 bases separated the two germline ends. The CDR3 runs to 12 residues. Germline-derived CDR1 and CDR2 are LNHDA and SQIVND (reference sequence). CDR3 sequence (DNA): TGTGCCACCTCGAGAATGATAAATGAGCAGTTCTTC. This codes for CATSRMINEQFF.

The gene calls are TRBV5-1 and TRBJ2-1, with TRBD2 identical over 8 bases. V was pared by 4 bases and J by 6 bases, with 6 bases of the junction left unmatched. The germline V gene encodes CDR1 SGHRS and CDR2 YFSETQ. CDR3 size: 14 residues. The CDR3 nucleotides read TGCGCCAGCAGCGATAGCGGGGTGATCAATGAGCAGTTCTTC. Amino acids: CASSDSGVINEQFF.

This sequence joins TRBV3-1 (or the pseudogene TRBV3-2) and TRBJ2-4; tentative D call: TRBD2 (7 bases). V lost 1 base and J 9 bases, leaving 13 bases between the germline ends. The CDR3 is 14 amino acids. Looked up from germline, CDR1 is LGHDT and CDR2 is YNNKEL (reference sequence). The CDR3, as DNA: TGTGCCAGCAGCCAAGGGGAGGGGGAGGTCATTCAGTACTTC. This codes for CASSQGEGEVIQYF.

The CDR3 DNA sequence: TGCGCCAGCAGCCTCCAGGGTGATTCACCCCTCCACTTT. Its translation is CASSLQGDSPLHF. This sequence joins TRBV4-1 and TRBJ1-6; D might be TRBD1 (5 bases). There are 13 residues in the CDR3. Germline CDR1 is MGHRA and CDR2 is YSYEKL. The V gene lost 4 bases and the J gene lost 8 bases, with 9 bases spanning the gap.